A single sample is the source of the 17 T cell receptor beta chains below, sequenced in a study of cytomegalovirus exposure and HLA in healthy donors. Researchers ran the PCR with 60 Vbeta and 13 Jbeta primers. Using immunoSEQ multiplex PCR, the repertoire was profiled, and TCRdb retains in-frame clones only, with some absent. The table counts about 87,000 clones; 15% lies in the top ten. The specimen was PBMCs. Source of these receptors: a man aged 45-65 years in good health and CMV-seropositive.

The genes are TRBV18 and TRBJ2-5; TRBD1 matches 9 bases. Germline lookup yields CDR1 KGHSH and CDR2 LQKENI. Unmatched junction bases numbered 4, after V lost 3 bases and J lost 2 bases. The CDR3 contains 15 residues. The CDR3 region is CASSPATGGQETQYF. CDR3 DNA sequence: TGTGCCAGCTCACCTGCGACAGGGGGGCAAGAGACCCAGTACTTC.

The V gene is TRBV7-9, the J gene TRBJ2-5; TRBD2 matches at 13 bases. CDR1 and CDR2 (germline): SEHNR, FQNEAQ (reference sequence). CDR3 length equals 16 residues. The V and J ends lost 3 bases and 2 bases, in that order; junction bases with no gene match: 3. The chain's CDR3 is CASSFGTSGVQETQYF. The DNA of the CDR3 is TGTGCCAGCAGCTTCGGGACTAGCGGGGTTCAAGAGACCCAGTACTTC.

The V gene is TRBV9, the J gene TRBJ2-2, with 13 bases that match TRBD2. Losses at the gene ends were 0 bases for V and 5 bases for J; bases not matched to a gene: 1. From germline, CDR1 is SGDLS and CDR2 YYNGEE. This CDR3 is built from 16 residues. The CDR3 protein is CASSVGTSGSTGELFF. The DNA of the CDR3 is TGTGCCAGCAGCGTAGGGACTAGCGGGAGTACCGGGGAGCTGTTTTTT.

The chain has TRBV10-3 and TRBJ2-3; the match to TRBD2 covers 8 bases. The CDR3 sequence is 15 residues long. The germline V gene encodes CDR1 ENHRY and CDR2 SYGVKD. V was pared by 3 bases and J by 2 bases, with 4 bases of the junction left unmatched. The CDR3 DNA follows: TGTGCCATCAGTGATCTAGCGGGCTACACAGATACGCAGTATTTT. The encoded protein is CAISDLAGYTDTQYF.

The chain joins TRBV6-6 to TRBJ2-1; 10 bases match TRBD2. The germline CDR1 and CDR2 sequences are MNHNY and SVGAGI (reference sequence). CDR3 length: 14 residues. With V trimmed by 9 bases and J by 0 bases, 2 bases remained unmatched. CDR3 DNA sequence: TGTGCCAGTCAGCGGGAGGGCTCCTACAATGAGCAGTTCTTC. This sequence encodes CASQREGSYNEQFF.

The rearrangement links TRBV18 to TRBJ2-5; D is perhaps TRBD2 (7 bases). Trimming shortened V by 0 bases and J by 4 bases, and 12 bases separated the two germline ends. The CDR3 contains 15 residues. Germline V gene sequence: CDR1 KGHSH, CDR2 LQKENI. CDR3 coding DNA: TGTGCCAGCTCACCACCAGGGGGGGCTGTAGAGACCCAGTACTTC. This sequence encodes CASSPPGGAVETQYF.

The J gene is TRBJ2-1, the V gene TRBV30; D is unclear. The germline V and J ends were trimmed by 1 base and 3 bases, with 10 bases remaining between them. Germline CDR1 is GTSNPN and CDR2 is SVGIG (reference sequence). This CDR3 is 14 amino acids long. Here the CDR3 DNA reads TGTGCCTGGAGTGAGGTCAGGCTCTACAATGAGCAGTTCTTC. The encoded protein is CAWSEVRLYNEQFF.

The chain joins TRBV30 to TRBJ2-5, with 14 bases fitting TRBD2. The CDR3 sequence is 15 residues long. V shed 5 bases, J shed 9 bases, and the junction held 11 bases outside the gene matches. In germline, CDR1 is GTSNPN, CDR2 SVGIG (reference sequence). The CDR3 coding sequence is TGTGCCTGGGCCCCCGGGACTAGCGGGAGCGGGTCCCAGTACTTC. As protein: CAWAPGTSGSGSQYF.

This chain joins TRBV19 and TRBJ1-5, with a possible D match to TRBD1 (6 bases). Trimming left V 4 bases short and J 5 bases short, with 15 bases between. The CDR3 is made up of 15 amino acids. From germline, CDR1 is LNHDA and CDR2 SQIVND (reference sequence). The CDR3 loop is CASSTRGHPDQPQHF. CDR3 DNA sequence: TGTGCCAGTAGTACCCGGGGACACCCGGATCAGCCCCAGCATTTT.

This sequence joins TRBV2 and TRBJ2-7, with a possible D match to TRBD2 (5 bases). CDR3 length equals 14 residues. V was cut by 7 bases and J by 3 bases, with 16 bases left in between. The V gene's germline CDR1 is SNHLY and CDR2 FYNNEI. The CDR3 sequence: CASIRRRSDYEQYF. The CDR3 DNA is TGTGCCAGCATTCGGAGGCGGAGTGACTACGAGCAGTACTTC.

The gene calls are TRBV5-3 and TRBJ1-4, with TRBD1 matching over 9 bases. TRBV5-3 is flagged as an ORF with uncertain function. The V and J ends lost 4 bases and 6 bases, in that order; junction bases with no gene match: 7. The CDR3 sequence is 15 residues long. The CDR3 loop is CARSLRDREYEKLFF. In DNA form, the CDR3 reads TGTGCCAGAAGCCTAAGGGACAGGGAGTATGAAAAACTGTTTTTT.

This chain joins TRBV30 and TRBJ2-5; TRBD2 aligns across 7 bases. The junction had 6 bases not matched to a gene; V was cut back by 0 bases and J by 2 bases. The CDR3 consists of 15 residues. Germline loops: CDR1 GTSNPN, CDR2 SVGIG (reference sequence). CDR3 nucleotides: TGTGCCTGGAGTGTACTTGCAGCGGGGCAAGAGACCCAGTACTTC. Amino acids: CAWSVLAAGQETQYF.

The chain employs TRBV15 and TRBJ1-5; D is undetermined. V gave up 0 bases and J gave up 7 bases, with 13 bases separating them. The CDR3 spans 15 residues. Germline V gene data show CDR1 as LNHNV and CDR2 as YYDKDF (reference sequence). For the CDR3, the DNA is TGTGCCACCAGCAGAGATAGCACAATACGGCAGCCCCAGCATTTT. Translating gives CATSRDSTIRQPQHF.

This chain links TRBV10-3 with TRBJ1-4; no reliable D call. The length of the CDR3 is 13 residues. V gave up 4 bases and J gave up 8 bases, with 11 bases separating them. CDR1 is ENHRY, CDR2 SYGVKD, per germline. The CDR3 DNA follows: TGTGCCATCAGTGGCAACACCGGGGAAAAACTGTTTTTT. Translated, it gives CAISGNTGEKLFF.

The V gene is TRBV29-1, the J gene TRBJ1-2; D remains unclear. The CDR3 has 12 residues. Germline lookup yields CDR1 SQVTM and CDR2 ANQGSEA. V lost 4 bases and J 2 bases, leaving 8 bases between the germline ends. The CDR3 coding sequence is TGCAGCGTTGGAGGCGTCAACTATGGCTACACCTTC. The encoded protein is CSVGGVNYGYTF.

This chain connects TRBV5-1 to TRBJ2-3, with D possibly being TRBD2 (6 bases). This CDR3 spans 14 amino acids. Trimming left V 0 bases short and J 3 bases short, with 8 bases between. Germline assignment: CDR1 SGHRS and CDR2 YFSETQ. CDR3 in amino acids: CASSLAEGTDTQYF. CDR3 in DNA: TGCGCCAGCAGCTTGGCGGAGGGGACAGATACGCAGTATTTT.

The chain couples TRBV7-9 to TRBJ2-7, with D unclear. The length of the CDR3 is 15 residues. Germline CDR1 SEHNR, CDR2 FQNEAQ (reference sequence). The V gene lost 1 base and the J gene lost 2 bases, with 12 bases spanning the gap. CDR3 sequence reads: CASSLGDPLAYEQYF. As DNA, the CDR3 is TGTGCCAGCAGCTTAGGAGACCCGCTAGCCTACGAGCAGTACTTC.